This T cell receptor beta chain derives from a study of early T cells in non-severe SARS-CoV-2 infection. Study background: Sequencing of unsorted whole blood was done on bulk RNA, leaving chains unpaired. General observations from the study: Private and CD4 specificities were missed by VDJdb matching, which favored anti-spike CD8 responses.

The TCR library protocol was used to attach unique molecular identifiers. These identifiers were attached to individual cDNA molecules. One entry per CDR3 protein results from TCRdb running MiXCR on the 5' RACE reads. The table lists tens of thousands of distinct CDR3 sequences, 7% to 10% of them singletons. This clonotype was recorded many times. Its target is unknown. V dropped 2 bases and J dropped 1 base, with 5 bases sitting between them. The CDR3 runs 13 residues. Germline CDR1 is MNHEY and CDR2 is SMNVEV (reference sequence). V usage is TRBV27 and J usage is TRBJ1-1; D is unclear. What was sequenced was whole blood. The source of this sequence is an adult who was a healthcare worker with PCR-confirmed SARS-CoV-2 infection or an uninfected control (not recorded which). The DNA for the CDR3 is TGTGCCAGCAGTTTAGGGGAGAACACTGAAGCTTTCTTT. Translated, it gives CASSLGENTEAFF.